This T cell receptor (beta chain) emerged from a study of Ad26.COV2.S vaccination and SARS-CoV-2 variants. Study details: Doses of Ad26.COV2.S were injected into muscle once or twice, 56 days apart. Study-level findings and limits: Relative to placebo recipients, vaccine recipients exhibited elevated spike-specific TCR breadth.

CDR1 is MNHEY and CDR2 is SMNVEV in the germline V gene (reference sequence). Trimming cost V 2 bases and J 3 bases, with 20 bases left between them. The CDR3 covers 18 residues. With respect to this clone: Its antigen is as yet unknown.

Using immunoSEQ multiplex PCR, the repertoire was profiled, and TCRdb retains in-frame clones only, with some absent. The sample has 400,000 to 450,000 clones, approximately 90% seen once. Regarding treatment: around 19 received Ad26.COV2.S at low or high dose, single or two shots; about 5 received placebo; per-sample allocation not given. The samples were gathered on day 63 after the first injection of vaccine or placebo. Expression of Wuhan-strain SARS-CoV-2 spike came from the Ad26 vector that formed the vaccine. The chain is built from TRBV27 and TRBJ1-5; tentatively, D is TRBD1 (5 bases). The starting material was peripheral blood, obtained in a trial of Ad26.COV2.S vaccine versus placebo. This TCR was recovered from a person between 18 and 65 years old who received the Ad26.COV2.S COVID-19 vaccine or a placebo. Written as DNA, the CDR3 is TGTGCCAGCAGTTTAGTAGCTGCGGAGGGGTTAGCCAATCAGCCCCAGCATTTT. Translation: CASSLVAAEGLANQPQHF.